The 27 T cell receptor beta chains reported below all come from one sample, sequenced in a study of blood T cell repertoires in COVID-19. The data were produced by immunoSEQ multiplex PCR, yet TCRdb's version contains in-frame clones alone and is incomplete. The sample consists of 30,000 to 35,000 clones, about 74% of them appearing once. Specimen: peripheral blood. The receptors were gathered from a human donor in a cohort sampled during active COVID-19.

As DNA, the CDR3 is TGTGCCTGGAGTGTGGCGACTACGACTAAGCAGTACTTC. This gives the protein CAWSVATTTKQYF. V gene TRBV30 combines with J gene TRBJ2-7; D might be TRBD2 (5 bases). Germline CDR1 reads GTSNPN; CDR2 reads SVGIG (reference sequence). This CDR3 is built from 13 residues. Trimming took off 0 bases at V and 8 bases at J, with 14 bases between the two ends.

The V and J genes are TRBV5-1 and TRBJ2-1, with 13 bases matching TRBD2. In germline, CDR1 is SGHRS, CDR2 YFSETQ. CDR3 size: 17 residues. V gave up 0 bases and J gave up 6 bases; unmatched junction bases: 6. This CDR3 is CASSLVARLAGGNEQFF. In DNA, the CDR3 is TGCGCCAGCAGCTTGGTGGCCCGACTAGCGGGGGGCAATGAGCAGTTCTTC.

The chain combines TRBV5-4 with TRBJ2-7, with 9 bases fitting TRBD2. Germline CDR1 is SGHNT and CDR2 is YYREEE (reference sequence). This CDR3 region has 15 residues. The V gene end was trimmed by 2 bases and the J gene end by 7 bases; junction bases not matched to a gene: 10. CDR3 residues: CASSFRASGTGEQYF. As DNA, the CDR3 is TGTGCCAGCAGCTTTCGGGCTAGCGGGACGGGAGAGCAGTACTTC.

The chain has TRBV27 and TRBJ2-5; 12 bases align to TRBD1. V was pared by 8 bases and J by 6 bases, with 10 bases of the junction left unmatched. The CDR3 is made up of 15 amino acids. Per the germline V gene, CDR1 is MNHEY and CDR2 is SMNVEV (reference sequence). Here the CDR3 DNA reads TGTGCCAGCCGATTCGGGACAGGGGGCAGTCAGACCCAGTACTTC. Its protein product is CASRFGTGGSQTQYF.

The V and J genes are TRBV28 and TRBJ2-7, with D uncertain. CDR1 is MDHEN, CDR2 SYDVKM, per germline. Trimming took off 4 bases at V and 2 bases at J, with 3 bases between the two ends. The CDR3 runs to 11 residues. The chain's CDR3 is CASSSTYEQYF. DNA for the CDR3: TGTGCCAGCAGTTCAACCTACGAGCAGTACTTC. The variable domain in full, with the rest retrieved from reference TRBV28 and TRBJ2-7, is DVKVTQSSRYLVKRTGEKVFLECVQDMDHENMFWYRQDPGLGLRLIYFSYDVKMKEKGDIPEGYSVSREKKERFSLILESASTNQTSMYLCASSSTYEQYFGPGTRLTVT.

V usage is TRBV27 and J usage is TRBJ2-7, with TRBD1 matching over 8 bases. Germline CDR1 reads MNHEY; CDR2 reads SMNVEV (reference sequence). The length of the CDR3 is 16 residues. The junction had 7 bases not matched to a gene; V was cut back by 3 bases and J by 0 bases. The CDR3 is CASSFGQGASSYEQYF. CDR3 nucleotides: TGTGCCAGCAGTTTTGGACAGGGTGCCAGCTCCTACGAGCAGTACTTC.

The J gene is TRBJ2-7, the V gene TRBV6-2 or TRBV6-3; D gene unclear. The CDR3 consists of 13 residues. CDR1 and CDR2 (germline): MNHEY, SVGEGT. The V end lost 2 bases, the J end lost 4 bases, and 9 bases lay between the germline ends. Written as DNA, the CDR3 is TGTGCCAGCAGTTACGCGTCCATATACGAGCAGTACTTC. Translating gives CASSYASIYEQYF.

The chain employs TRBV5-1 and TRBJ2-1, with 7 positions matching TRBD1. Trimming cost V 2 bases and J 2 bases; bases outside gene matches: 4. This CDR3 contains 15 residues. Per the germline V gene, CDR1 is SGHRS and CDR2 is YFSETQ. CDR3 bases: TGCGCCAGCAGCTTAGGACAGGCCGCCTACAATGAGCAGTTCTTC. As protein: CASSLGQAAYNEQFF.

There are a few counts of this clone. The CDR3 region is CASLPTGVLTPLHF. CDR3 coding DNA: TGTGCCAGTCTTCCGACCGGGGTATTAACGCCCCTCCACTTT. The rearrangement joins TRBV6-5 to TRBJ1-6; D gene unclear. The germline CDR1 and CDR2 sequences are MNHEY and SVGAGI. CDR3 length: 14 amino acids. Trimming cost V 9 bases and J 13 bases, with 22 bases left between them.

This chain links TRBV6-4 with TRBJ1-1; 7 bases map to TRBD1. There are 15 residues in the CDR3. Per germline, CDR1 MRHNA and CDR2 SNTAGT. V shed 0 bases, J shed 5 bases, and the junction held 6 bases outside the gene matches. CDR3 residues: CASSDSSRGRTEAFF. The DNA for the CDR3 is TGTGCCAGCAGTGACTCGAGCAGGGGGAGAACTGAAGCTTTCTTT.

The gene calls are TRBV27 and TRBJ1-2; D possibly corresponds to TRBD1 (6 bases). Between the trimmed V and J ends, which lost 4 bases and 5 bases, there was a span of 14 bases. Germline V gene sequence: CDR1 MNHEY, CDR2 SMNVEV (reference sequence). CDR3 size: 14 residues. CDR3 sequence reads: CASSYRALGYGYTF. DNA for the CDR3: TGTGCCAGCAGTTACAGGGCGCTGGGGTATGGCTACACCTTC.

The count of this clone is one. V gene TRBV28 combines with J gene TRBJ2-7, with a tentative D call TRBD1 (5 bases). Germline CDR1 MDHEN, CDR2 SYDVKM. The CDR3 runs to 17 residues. Trimming removed 2 bases from V and 1 base from J, with 18 bases in between. The CDR3: CASSLRGLRGGSYEQYF. DNA of the CDR3: TGTGCCAGCAGTTTAAGGGGCTTAAGAGGTGGGTCCTACGAGCAGTACTTC.

The chain employs TRBV6-5 and TRBJ2-5; 11 bases align to TRBD2. Losses at the gene ends were 8 bases for V and 5 bases for J; bases not matched to a gene: 7. The CDR3 has 14 residues. Germline V lookup: CDR1 MNHEY, CDR2 SVGAGI. The CDR3 sequence: CASLAGGPGETQYF. The CDR3 DNA is TGTGCCAGCTTAGCGGGAGGGCCAGGGGAGACCCAGTACTTC.

The chain couples TRBV15 to TRBJ2-5, with TRBD2 as a possible D gene (5 bases). V dropped 0 bases and J dropped 5 bases, with 13 bases sitting between them. This CDR3 spans 15 amino acids. Germline V gene sequence: CDR1 LNHNV, CDR2 YYDKDF (reference sequence). The CDR3 is CATSRDYGEAETQYF. CDR3 sequence (DNA): TGTGCCACCAGCAGAGATTACGGGGAAGCGGAGACCCAGTACTTC.

This clone was detected a few times. V usage is TRBV6-2 or TRBV6-3 and J usage is TRBJ2-7; 7 bases map to TRBD1. Germline trimming cut 5 bases from V and 3 bases from J; bases unmatched to any gene: 7. CDR1 is MNHEY and CDR2 is SVGEGT in the germline V gene. The CDR3 is 14 amino acids. CDR3 region: CASSPDRVGYEQYF. CDR3 nucleotide sequence: TGTGCCAGCAGTCCCGACAGGGTGGGCTACGAGCAGTACTTC.

This sequence joins TRBV27 and TRBJ2-7, with D possibly TRBD1 on 5 matching bases. Germline V gene lookup returns CDR1 MNHEY and CDR2 SMNVEV (reference sequence). The CDR3 runs 14 residues. V lost 1 base and J lost 0, with 7 bases in between. The CDR3 region has the DNA TGTGCCAGCAGTTTATTAGGGGCCTCCTACGAGCAGTACTTC. It translates to CASSLLGASYEQYF.

The chain couples TRBV5-5 to TRBJ2-7; TRBD1 agrees at 10 bases. This CDR3 is built from 16 residues. Germline V gene sequence: CDR1 SGHKS, CDR2 YYEKEE (reference sequence). The V and J ends lost 4 bases and 1 base, in that order; junction bases with no gene match: 8. The CDR3: CASSPSWTGGSYEQYF. The CDR3 coding sequence is TGTGCCAGCAGCCCTTCCTGGACAGGGGGGTCCTACGAGCAGTACTTC.

This sequence joins TRBV29-1 and TRBJ1-3; D not resolved. Deletions cut 2 bases from V and 4 bases from J, with 6 bases between. Germline V lookup: CDR1 SQVTM, CDR2 ANQGSEA. CDR3 length equals 12 residues. The CDR3 sequence is CSVEKQGNTIYF. CDR3 DNA sequence: TGCAGCGTTGAAAAACAAGGAAACACCATATATTTT.

This clone has a single count. V usage is TRBV4-3 and J usage is TRBJ2-7, with a possible D match to TRBD2 (6 bases). The V end lost 6 bases, the J end lost 2 bases, and 17 bases lay between the germline ends. The CDR3 consists of 15 residues. The germline V gene encodes CDR1 LGHNA and CDR2 YSLEER. CDR3 coding DNA: TGCGCCAGCAGTCAGACATGGGCGGGAACCTACGAGCAGTACTTC. It encodes CASSQTWAGTYEQYF.

DNA for the CDR3: TGTGCCACCAGTGATTCGAACTATGGCTACACCTTC. This gives the protein CATSDSNYGYTF. The chain has TRBV24-1 and TRBJ1-2; no clear D gene. Trimming took off 2 bases at V and 2 bases at J, with 2 bases between the two ends. There are 12 residues in the CDR3. Germline-derived CDR1 and CDR2 are KGHDR and SFDVKD.

The chain employs TRBV3-1 (or the pseudogene TRBV3-2) and TRBJ2-5, with 9 positions matching TRBD2. The CDR3 runs to 15 residues. CDR1 LGHDT and CDR2 YNNKEL come from the germline V gene (reference sequence). With 2 bases clipped from V and 1 base from J, the junction kept 2 bases outside the gene matches. CDR3 bases: TGTGCCAGCAGCCAACGAGCGGGGGGCCAAGAGACCCAGTACTTC. Encoded protein: CASSQRAGGQETQYF.

The chain uses TRBV28 and TRBJ2-1; 12 bases are a match to TRBD2. V was clipped by 6 bases and J by 7 bases; unmatched bases: 10. Germline assignment: CDR1 MDHEN and CDR2 SYDVKM. CDR3 size: 16 residues. The DNA for the CDR3 is TGTGCCAGCAGAACCACCGGGACTAGCGGGTCGAATGAGCAGTTCTTC. This codes for CASRTTGTSGSNEQFF.

V usage is TRBV4-2 and J usage is TRBJ1-1; no reliable D call. Trimming took off 0 bases at V and 2 bases at J, with 4 bases between the two ends. Germline V CDR1 and CDR2: LGHNA, YNFKEQ. The CDR3 totals 13 residues. The CDR3 DNA is TGTGCCAGCAGCCAAGAGTATAACACTGAAGCTTTCTTT. It yields the protein CASSQEYNTEAFF.

The gene calls are TRBV12-3 or TRBV12-4 and TRBJ2-1; 7 nucleotides line up with TRBD2. J lost 7 bases, V lost 7 bases, and 4 bases had no gene match. CDR3 length: 12 amino acids. This CDR3 is CASTNSGNEQFF. CDR3 nucleotides: TGTGCCAGCACCAATAGCGGGAATGAGCAGTTCTTC.

This chain links TRBV15 with TRBJ2-7; 9 nucleotides line up with TRBD1. Germline V gene sequence: CDR1 LNHNV, CDR2 YYDKDF (reference sequence). Trimming cost V 0 bases and J 4 bases; bases outside gene matches: 7. The CDR3 totals 16 residues. As DNA, the CDR3 is TGTGCCACCAGCAGAGATCTGGGGACAGGGAGGTACGAGCAGTACTTC. Translated: CATSRDLGTGRYEQYF.

The sample holds a few counts of this clone. The J gene is TRBJ2-1, the V gene TRBV9; 13 bases line up with TRBD2. CDR3 size: 15 residues. The J segment lost 10 bases and the V segment lost 4 bases, leaving 8 bases of the junction unmatched. CDR1 and CDR2 (germline): SGDLS, YYNGEE. The chain's CDR3 is CASSIGLAGVREQFF. CDR3 in DNA: TGTGCCAGCAGCATTGGACTAGCGGGAGTTCGAGAGCAGTTCTTC.

V usage is TRBV5-4 and J usage is TRBJ2-7; 10 bases are shared with TRBD1. The CDR3 sequence is 17 residues long. V lost 1 base, J lost 3 bases, and 10 bases stayed unmatched. CDR1 SGHNT and CDR2 YYREEE come from the germline V gene (reference sequence). CDR3: CASSLRQGAQLFYEQYF. CDR3 DNA: TGTGCCAGCAGCTTGAGACAGGGGGCTCAGCTTTTCTACGAGCAGTACTTC.